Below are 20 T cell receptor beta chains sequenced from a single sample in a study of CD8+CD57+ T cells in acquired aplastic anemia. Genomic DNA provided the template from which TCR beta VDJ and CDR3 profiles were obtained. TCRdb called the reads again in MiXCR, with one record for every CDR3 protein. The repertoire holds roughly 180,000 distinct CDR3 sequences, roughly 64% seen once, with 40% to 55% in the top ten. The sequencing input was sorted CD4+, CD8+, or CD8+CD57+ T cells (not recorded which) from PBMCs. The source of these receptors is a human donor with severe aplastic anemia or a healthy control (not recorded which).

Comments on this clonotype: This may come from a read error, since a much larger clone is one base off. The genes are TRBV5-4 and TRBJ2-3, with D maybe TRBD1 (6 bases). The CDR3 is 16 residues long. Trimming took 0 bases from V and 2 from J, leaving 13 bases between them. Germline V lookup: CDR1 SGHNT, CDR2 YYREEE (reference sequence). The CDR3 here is CASSLDGGAVTDTQYF. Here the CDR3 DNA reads TGTGCCAGCAGCTTGGATGGGGGCGCTGTCACAGATACGCAGTATTTT.

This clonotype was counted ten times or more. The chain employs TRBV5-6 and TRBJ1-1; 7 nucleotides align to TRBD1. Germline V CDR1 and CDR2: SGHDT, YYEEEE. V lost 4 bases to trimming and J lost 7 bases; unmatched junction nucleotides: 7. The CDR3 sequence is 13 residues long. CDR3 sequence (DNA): TGTGCCAGCAGCCCTACAGGGGATAGTGAAGCTTTCTTT. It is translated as CASSPTGDSEAFF.

CDR3 in DNA: TGTGCCAGCAGGGGGAGGTGGGAGCAGTTCTTC. It codes for CASRGRWEQFF. V usage is TRBV25-1 and J usage is TRBJ2-1, with D perhaps TRBD2 (6 bases). The CDR3 is 11 amino acids. The V gene's germline CDR1 is MGHDK and CDR2 SYGVNS. Deletions cut 6 bases from V and 10 bases from J, with 10 bases between.

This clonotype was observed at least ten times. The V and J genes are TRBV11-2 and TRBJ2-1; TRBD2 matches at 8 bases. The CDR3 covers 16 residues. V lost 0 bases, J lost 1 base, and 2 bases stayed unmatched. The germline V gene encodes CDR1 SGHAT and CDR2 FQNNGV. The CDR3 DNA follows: TGTGCCAGCAGCTTAGAGGGACTAGTTTCCTACAATGAGCAGTTCTTC. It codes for CASSLEGLVSYNEQFF.

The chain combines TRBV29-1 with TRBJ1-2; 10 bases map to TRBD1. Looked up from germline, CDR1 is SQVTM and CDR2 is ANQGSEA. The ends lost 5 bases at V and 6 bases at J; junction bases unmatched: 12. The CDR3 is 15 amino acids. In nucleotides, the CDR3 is TGCAGCGTTAGTGAGGACAGGGGGTTCGTTGATGGCTACACCTTC. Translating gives CSVSEDRGFVDGYTF.

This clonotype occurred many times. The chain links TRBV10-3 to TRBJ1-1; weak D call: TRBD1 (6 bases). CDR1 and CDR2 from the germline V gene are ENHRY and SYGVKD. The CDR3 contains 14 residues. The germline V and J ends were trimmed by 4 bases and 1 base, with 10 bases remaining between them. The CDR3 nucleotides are TGTGCCATCAGTGGTGGGACAAGGAACACTGAAGCTTTCTTT. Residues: CAISGGTRNTEAFF.

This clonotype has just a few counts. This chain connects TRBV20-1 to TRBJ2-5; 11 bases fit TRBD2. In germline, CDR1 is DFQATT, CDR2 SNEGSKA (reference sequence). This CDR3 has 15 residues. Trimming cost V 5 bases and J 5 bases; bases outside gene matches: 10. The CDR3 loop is CSAEPTSGSKETQYF. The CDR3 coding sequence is TGCAGTGCTGAACCTACTAGCGGGAGTAAGGAGACCCAGTACTTC.

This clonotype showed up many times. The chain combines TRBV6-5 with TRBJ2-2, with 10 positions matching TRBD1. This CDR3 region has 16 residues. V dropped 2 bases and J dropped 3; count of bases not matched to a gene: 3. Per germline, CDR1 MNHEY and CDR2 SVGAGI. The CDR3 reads CASSYLGQGDTGELFF. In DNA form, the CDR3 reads TGTGCCAGCAGTTACCTCGGACAGGGGGACACCGGGGAGCTGTTTTTT.

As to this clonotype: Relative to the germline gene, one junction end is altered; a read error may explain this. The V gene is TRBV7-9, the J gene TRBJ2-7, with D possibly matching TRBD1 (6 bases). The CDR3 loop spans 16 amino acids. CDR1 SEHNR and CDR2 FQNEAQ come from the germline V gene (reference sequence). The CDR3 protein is CASSQVGHPNSYEQYF. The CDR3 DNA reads TGCGCCAGCAGCCAAGTGGGACACCCGAACTCCTACGAGCAGTACTTC.

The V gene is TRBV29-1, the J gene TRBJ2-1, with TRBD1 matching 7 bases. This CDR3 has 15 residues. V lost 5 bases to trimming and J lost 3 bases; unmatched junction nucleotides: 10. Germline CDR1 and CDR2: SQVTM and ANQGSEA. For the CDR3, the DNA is TGCAGCGTTTATCTGCTTCGGGACAGCTACAATGAGCAGTTCTTC. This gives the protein CSVYLLRDSYNEQFF.

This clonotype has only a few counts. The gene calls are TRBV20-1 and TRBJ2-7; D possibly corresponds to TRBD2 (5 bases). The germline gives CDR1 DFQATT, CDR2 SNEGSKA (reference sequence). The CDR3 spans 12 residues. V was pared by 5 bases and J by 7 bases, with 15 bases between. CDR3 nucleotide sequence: TGCAGTGCTGCCTTACTAGAAGGGGAGCAGTACTTC. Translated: CSAALLEGEQYF.

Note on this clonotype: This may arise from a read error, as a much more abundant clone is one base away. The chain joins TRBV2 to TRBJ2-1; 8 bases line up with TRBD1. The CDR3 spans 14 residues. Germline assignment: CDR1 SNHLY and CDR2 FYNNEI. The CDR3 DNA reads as TGTGCCAGCAGATCCCGACAGGGGTGGAATGGGCAGTTCTTC. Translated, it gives CASRSRQGWNGQFF.

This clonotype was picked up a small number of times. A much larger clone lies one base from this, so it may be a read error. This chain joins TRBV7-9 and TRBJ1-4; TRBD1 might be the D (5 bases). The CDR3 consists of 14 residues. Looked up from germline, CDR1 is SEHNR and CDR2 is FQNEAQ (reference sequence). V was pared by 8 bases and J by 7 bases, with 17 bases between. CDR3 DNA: TGTGCCAGCGGGGGTAATCTGGACCTTGAAAAACTGTTTTTT. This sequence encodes CASGGNLDLEKLFF.

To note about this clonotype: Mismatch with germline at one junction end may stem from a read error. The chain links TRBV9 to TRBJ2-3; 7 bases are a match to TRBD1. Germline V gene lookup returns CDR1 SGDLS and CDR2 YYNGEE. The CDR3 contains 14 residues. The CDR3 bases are TGCGCCAGCAGCGACGGGACAGGCACAGATACGCAGTATTTT. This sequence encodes CASSDGTGTDTQYF.

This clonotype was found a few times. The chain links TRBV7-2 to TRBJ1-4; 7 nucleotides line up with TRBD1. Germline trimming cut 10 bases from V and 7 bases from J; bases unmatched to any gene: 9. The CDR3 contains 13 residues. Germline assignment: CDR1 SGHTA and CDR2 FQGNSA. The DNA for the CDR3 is TGTGCCACACGCAAGGGGGCCGGTGAAAAACTGTTTTTT. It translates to CATRKGAGEKLFF.

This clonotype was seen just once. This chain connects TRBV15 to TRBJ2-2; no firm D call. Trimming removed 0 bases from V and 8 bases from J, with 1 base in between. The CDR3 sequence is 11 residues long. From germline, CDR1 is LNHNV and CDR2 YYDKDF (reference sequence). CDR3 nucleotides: TGTGCCACCAGCAGAGAAGGGGAGCTGTTTTTT. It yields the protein CATSREGELFF.

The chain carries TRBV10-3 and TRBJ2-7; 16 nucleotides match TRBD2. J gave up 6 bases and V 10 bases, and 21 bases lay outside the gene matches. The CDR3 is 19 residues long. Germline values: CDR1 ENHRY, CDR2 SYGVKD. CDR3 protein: CASTPRDPGTSGRAGEQYF. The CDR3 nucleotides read TGTGCCAGCACCCCGAGGGACCCCGGGACTAGCGGGAGGGCCGGCGAGCAGTACTTC.

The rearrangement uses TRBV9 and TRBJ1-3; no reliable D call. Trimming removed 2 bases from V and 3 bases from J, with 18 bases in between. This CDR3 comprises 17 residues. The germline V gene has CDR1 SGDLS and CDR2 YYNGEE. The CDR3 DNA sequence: TGTGCCAGCAGCGTGGGAACCGCGGTTTGGAGTGGAAACACCATATATTTT. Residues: CASSVGTAVWSGNTIYF.

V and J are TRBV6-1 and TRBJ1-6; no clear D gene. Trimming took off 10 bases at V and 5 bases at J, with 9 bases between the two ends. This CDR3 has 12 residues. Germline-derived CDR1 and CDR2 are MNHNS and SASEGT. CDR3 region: CATTTNNSPLHF. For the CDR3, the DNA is TGTGCCACCACCACAAATAATTCACCCCTCCACTTT.

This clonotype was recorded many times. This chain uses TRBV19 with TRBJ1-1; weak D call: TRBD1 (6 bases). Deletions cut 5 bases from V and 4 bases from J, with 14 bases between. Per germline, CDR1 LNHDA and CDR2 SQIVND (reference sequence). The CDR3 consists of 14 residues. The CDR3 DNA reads TGTGCCAGTAGTCCCCGAGGACAGCCCACTGAAGCTTTCTTT. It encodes CASSPRGQPTEAFF.